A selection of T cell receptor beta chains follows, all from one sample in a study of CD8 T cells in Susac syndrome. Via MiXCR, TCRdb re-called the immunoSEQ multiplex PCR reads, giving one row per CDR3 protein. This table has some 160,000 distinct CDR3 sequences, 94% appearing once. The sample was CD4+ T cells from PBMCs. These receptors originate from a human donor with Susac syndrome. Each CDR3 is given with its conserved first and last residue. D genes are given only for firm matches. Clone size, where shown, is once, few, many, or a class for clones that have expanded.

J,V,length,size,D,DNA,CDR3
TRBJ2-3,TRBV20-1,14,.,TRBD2,TGCAGTGCTCAACTAGCGGGGGCTACAGATACGCAGTATTTT,CSAQLAGATDTQYF
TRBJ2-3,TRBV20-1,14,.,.,TGCAGTGCTAGACCGTTTAGTTTAGGAGATACGCAGTATTTT,CSARPFSLGDTQYF
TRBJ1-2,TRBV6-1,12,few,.,TGTGCCAGCTATACAGGGAACTATGGCTACACCTTC,CASYTGNYGYTF
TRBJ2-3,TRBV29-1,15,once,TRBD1,TGCAGCGTTGAAGGGGGACAGAAGAGCACAGATACGCAGTATTTT,CSVEGGQKSTDTQYF
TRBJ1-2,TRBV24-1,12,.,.,TGTGCCATCCAGGATCCTAACTATGGCTACACCTTC,CAIQDPNYGYTF
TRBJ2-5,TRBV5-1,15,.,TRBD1,TGCGCCAGCAGCTTGGCCAGGGACAGCCACGAGACCCAGTACTTC,CASSLARDSHETQYF
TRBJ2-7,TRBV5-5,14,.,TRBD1,TGTGCCAGCAGCCCCCGAGGACAGGGAGACGAGCAGTACTTC,CASSPRGQGDEQYF
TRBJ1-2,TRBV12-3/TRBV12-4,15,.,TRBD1,TGTGCCAGCAGTGTCCGGGACAGGGGAAACTATGGCTACACCTTC,CASSVRDRGNYGYTF
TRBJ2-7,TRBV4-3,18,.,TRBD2,TGCGCCAGCAGCCAAGAAGCGACTAGCGGGGCTGCCTCCTACGAGCAGTACTTC,CASSQEATSGAASYEQYF
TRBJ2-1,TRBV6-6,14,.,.,TGTGCCAGCAGGGGGGATCCGCACGGGGATGAGCAGTTCTTC,CASRGDPHGDEQFF
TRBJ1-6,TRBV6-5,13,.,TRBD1,TGTGCCAGTAGGACAGGGGGCTCGGGGTCCCTCCACTTT,CASRTGGSGSLHF
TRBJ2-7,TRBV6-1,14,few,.,TGTGCCAGCCGAGCGGAGTACTTCCCCTACGAGCAGTACTTC,CASRAEYFPYEQYF
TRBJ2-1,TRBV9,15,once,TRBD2,TGTGCCAGCAGAGCTAGCGGGGGGCCAAACAATGAGCAGTTCTTC,CASRASGGPNNEQFF
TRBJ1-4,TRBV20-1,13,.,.,TGCAGTGCGCAACACCCGGTCAGCGAAAAACTGTTTTTT,CSAQHPVSEKLFF
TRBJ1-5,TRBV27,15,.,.,TGTGCCAGCAGTCCGGGGACTTTTAGCAATCAGCCCCAGCATTTT,CASSPGTFSNQPQHF
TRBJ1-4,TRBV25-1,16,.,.,TGTGCCAGCAGTGAAGGAGTTCGCCTTACTAATGAAAAACTGTTTTTT,CASSEGVRLTNEKLFF
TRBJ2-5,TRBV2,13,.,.,TGTGCCAGCAGTGAGGGGGTTAAAGAGACCCAGTACTTC,CASSEGVKETQYF
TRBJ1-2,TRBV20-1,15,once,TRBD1,TGCAGTGCTAGAGATAGGACAGGGGTTAACTATGGCTACACCTTC,CSARDRTGVNYGYTF
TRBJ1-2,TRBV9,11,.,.,TGTGCCAGCAGCCCTAAGGGGGGCTACACCTTC,CASSPKGGYTF
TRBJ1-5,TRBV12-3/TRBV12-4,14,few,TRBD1,TGTGCCAGCAGTTTAGGCCAGGGGGATCAGCCCCAGCATTTT,CASSLGQGDQPQHF
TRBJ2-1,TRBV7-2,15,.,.,TGTGCCAGCAGCTTAACACGGGGGCGTTACAATGAGCAGTTCTTC,CASSLTRGRYNEQFF
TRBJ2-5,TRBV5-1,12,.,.,TGCGCCAGCAGCTCAAAGGGGGAGACCCAGTACTTC,CASSSKGETQYF